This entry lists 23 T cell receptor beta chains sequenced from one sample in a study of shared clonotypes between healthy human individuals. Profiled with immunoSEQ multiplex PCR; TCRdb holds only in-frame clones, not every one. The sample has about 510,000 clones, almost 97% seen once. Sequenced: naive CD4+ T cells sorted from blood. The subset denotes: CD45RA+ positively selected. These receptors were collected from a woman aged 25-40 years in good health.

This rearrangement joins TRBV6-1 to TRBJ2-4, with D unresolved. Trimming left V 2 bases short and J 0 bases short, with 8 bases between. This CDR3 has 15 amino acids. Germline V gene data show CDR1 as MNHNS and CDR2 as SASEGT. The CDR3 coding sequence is TGTGCCAGCAGTGAATCTAGGCTAGCCAAAAACATTCAGTACTTC. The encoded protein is CASSESRLAKNIQYF.

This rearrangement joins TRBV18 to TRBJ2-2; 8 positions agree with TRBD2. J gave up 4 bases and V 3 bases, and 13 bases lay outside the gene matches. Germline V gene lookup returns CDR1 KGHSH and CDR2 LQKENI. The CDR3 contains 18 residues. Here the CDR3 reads CASSPLRLAGDVTGELFF. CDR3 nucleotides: TGTGCCAGCTCACCCTTGCGCCTAGCGGGCGACGTCACCGGGGAGCTGTTTTTT.

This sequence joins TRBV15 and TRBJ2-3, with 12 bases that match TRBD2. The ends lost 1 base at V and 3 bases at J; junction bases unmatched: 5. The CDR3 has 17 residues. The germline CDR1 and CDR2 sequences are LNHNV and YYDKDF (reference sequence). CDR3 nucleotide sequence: TGTGCCACCAGCAGAGGACTAGCGGGAGCATCGACAGATACGCAGTATTTT. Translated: CATSRGLAGASTDTQYF.

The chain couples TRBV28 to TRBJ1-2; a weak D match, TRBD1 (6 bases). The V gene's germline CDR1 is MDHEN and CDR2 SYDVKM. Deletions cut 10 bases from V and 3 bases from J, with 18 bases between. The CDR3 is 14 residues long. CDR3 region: CAIHRGQGYYGYTF. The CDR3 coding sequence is TGTGCCATCCACCGGGGGCAGGGCTACTATGGCTACACCTTC.

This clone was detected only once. The CDR3: CASSLSVGTYEQYF. CDR3 DNA: TGTGCCAGCAGTTTATCAGTGGGGACATACGAGCAGTACTTC. The chain uses TRBV27 and TRBJ2-7, with a weak D call TRBD1 (6 bases). Deletions cut 0 bases from V and 4 bases from J, with 10 bases between. Germline assignment: CDR1 MNHEY and CDR2 SMNVEV (reference sequence). This CDR3 comprises 14 residues.

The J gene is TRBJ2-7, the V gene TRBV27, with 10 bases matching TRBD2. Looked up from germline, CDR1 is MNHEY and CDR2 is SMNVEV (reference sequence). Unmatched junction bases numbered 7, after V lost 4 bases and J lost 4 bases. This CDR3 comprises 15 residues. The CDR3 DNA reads TGTGCCAGCAGTTCCCCGGGACTAGCGATTTACGAGCAGTACTTC. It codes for CASSSPGLAIYEQYF.

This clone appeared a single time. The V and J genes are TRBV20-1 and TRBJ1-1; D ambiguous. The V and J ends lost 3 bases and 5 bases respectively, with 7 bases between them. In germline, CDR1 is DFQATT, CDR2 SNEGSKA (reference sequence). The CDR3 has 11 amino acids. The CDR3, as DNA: TGCAGTGCTAGTCCGAGGACTGAAGCTTTCTTT. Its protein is CSASPRTEAFF.

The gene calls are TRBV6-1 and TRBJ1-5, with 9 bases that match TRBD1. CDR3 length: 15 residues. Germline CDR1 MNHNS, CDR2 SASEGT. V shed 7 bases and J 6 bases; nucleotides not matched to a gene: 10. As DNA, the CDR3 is TGTGCCAGCACCCTGGACAGGGGAAATCGTCAGCCCCAGCATTTT. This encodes CASTLDRGNRQPQHF.

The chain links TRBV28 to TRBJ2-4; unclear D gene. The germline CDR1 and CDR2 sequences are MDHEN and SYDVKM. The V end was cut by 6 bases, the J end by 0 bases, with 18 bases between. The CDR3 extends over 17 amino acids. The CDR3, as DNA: TGTGCCAGCAGCCCTATTTGGGCCCCTCTAGCCAAAAACATTCAGTACTTC. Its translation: CASSPIWAPLAKNIQYF.

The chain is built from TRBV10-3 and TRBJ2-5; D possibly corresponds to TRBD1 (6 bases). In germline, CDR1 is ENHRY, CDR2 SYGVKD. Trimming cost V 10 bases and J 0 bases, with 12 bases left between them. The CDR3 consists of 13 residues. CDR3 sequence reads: CASLGQNQETQYF. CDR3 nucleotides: TGTGCCAGCCTCGGACAGAACCAAGAGACCCAGTACTTC.

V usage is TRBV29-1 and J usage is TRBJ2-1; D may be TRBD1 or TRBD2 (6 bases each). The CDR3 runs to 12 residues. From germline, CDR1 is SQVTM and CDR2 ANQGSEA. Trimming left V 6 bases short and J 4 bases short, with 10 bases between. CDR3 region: CSVGGGYNEQFF. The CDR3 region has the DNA TGCAGCGTCGGGGGCGGGTACAATGAGCAGTTCTTC.

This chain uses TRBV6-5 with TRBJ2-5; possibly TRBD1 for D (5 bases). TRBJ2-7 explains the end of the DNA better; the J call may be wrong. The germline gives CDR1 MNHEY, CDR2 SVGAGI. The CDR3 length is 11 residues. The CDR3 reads CASTQGLEQYF. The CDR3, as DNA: TGTGCCAGCACCCAGGGTCTCGAGCAGTACTTC.

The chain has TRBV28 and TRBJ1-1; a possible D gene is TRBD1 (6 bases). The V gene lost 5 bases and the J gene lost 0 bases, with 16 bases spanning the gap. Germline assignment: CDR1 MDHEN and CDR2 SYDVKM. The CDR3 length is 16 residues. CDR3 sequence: CASSARGGRVNTEAFF. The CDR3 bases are TGTGCCAGCAGTGCCAGGGGCGGCCGCGTGAACACTGAAGCTTTCTTT.

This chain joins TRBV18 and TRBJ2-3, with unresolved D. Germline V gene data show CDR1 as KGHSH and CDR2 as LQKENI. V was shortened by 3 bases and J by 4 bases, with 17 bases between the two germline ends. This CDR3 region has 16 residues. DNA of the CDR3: TGTGCCAGCTCACCCCCGGGCAGGCTAGGCCCAGATACGCAGTATTTT. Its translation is CASSPPGRLGPDTQYF.

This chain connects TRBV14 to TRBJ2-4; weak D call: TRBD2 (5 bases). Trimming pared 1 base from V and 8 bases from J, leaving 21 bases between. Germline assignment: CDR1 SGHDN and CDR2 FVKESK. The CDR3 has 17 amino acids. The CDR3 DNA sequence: TGTGCCAGCAGCCAAGTAGGAAGCTTGCCTAGCTTTTACATTCAGTACTTC. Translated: CASSQVGSLPSFYIQYF.

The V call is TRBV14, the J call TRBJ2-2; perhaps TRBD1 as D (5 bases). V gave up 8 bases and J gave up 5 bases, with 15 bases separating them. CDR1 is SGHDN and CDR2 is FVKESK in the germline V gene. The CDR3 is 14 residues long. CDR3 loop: CASSLSGWTGELFF. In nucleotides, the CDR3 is TGTGCCAGCTCGCTATCAGGGTGGACCGGGGAGCTGTTTTTT.

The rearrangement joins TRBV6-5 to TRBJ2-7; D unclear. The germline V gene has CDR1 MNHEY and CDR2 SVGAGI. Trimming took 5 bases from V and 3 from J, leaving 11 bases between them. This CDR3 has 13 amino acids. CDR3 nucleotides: TGTGCCAGCAGTCCTCGGAAGGACTACGAGCAGTACTTC. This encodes CASSPRKDYEQYF.

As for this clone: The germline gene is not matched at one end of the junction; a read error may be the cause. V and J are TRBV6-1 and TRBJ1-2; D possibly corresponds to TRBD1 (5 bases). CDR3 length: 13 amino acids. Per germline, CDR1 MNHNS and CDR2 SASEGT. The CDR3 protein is CASNSQVWFGYTF. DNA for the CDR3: TGTGCAAGCAACTCACAGGTCTGGTTTGGCTACACCTTC.

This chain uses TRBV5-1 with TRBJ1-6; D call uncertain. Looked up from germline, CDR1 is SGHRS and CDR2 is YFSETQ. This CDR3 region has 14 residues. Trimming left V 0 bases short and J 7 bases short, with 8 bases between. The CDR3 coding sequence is TGCGCCAGCAGCTTGGGAAACAGCAATTCACCCCTCCACTTT. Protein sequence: CASSLGNSNSPLHF.

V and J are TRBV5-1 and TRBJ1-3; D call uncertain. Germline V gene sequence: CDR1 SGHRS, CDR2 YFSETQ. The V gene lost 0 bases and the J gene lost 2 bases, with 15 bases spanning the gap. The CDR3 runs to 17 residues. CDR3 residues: CASSLVWLGETGNTIYF. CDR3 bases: TGCGCCAGCAGCTTGGTTTGGTTGGGAGAAACTGGAAACACCATATATTTT.

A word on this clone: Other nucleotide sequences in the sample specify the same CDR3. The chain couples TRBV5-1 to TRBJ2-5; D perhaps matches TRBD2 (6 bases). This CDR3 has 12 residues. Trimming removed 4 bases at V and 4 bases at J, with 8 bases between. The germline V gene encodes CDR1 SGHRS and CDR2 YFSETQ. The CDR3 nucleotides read TGCGCCAGCAGCCCGCGGGGAGAGACCCAGTACTTC. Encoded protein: CASSPRGETQYF.

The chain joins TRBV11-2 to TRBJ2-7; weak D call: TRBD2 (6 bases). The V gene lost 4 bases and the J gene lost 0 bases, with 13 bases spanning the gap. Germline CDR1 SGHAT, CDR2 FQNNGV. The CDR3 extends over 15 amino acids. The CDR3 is CASSWGDGNSYEQYF. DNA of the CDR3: TGTGCCAGCAGCTGGGGGGACGGTAACTCCTACGAGCAGTACTTC.

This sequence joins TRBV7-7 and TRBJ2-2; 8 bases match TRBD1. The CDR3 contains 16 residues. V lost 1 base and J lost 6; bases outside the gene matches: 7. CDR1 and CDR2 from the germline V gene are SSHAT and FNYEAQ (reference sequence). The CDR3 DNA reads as TGTGCCAGCAGCTTAGTCCAGGGGGCGCCGTCCGGGGAGCTGTTTTTT. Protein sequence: CASSLVQGAPSGELFF.